This note documents a single TCR beta chain sequence. Antigen unknown. The source of the sample is a study of cytomegalovirus exposure and HLA in healthy donors. Study as a whole: Both the roughly 120 validation repertoires and the 666 first-cohort repertoires used the same platform, as reported by a later analysis. Study results and limitations: The tendency of first-cohort TCR clusters to co-occur in the 120 validation repertoires was identified by a subsequent analysis. The study put 150 to 200 TCR beta chains on its list as cytomegalovirus-associated.

J gave up 3 bases and V 5 bases, and 6 bases lay outside the gene matches. The germline V gene has CDR1 LGHNT and CDR2 FRNRAP. This CDR3 contains 15 residues. From the roughly 110-subject validation cohort, which was separate from the roughly 680-subject first cohort, the donors were drawn. The assay was immunoSEQ multiplex PCR, and TCRdb's table has in-frame clones only and misses some. This repertoire shows 200,000 to 250,000 clones, 70% to 90% found once; its top ten account for 4.5% to 6%. Input material: PBMCs. The chain uses TRBV12-5 and TRBJ1-5; 8 positions agree with TRBD1. This receptor was taken from a woman aged 18 to 35 in good health and CMV-seronegative. CDR3 DNA sequence: TGTGCTAGTGGTCCAGGACAGGGTTACAATCAGCCCCAGCATTTT. As protein: CASGPGQGYNQPQHF.